This is a list of T cell receptor beta chains from one sample in a study of Ad26.COV2.S vaccination and SARS-CoV-2 variants. Repertoires were generated with immunoSEQ multiplex PCR, while TCRdb's copy carries only in-frame clones and drops some. The repertoire includes 440,000 or so clones, roughly nine tenths of them detected once, and around 1.6% sits in the top ten. The material sequenced was peripheral blood, taken in a trial of Ad26.COV2.S vaccine versus placebo. The receptors were gathered from a person aged 18-60 years who received the Ad26.COV2.S COVID-19 vaccine or a placebo. CDR3s include the opening cysteine and the closing phenylalanine or tryptophan. The D gene is left open where the match is weak. The size field is filled for only some rows; it gives once, few, many or a size class.

clone_size d_call j_call v_call cdr3_aa cdr3_nt
NA TRBD1 TRBJ1-5 TRBV5-1 CASSFEQGAQPQHF TGCGCCAGCAGCTTCGAACAGGGGGCCCAGCCCCAGCATTTT
NA TRBD2 TRBJ2-1 TRBV4-2 CASSQVGLGGGNEQFF TGTGCCAGCAGCCAAGTAGGGCTAGGCGGGGGAAATGAGCAGTTCTTC
few NA TRBJ2-7 TRBV7-9 CASSSGTVPYEQYF TGTGCCAGCAGCTCCGGGACTGTGCCCTACGAGCAGTACTTC
many NA TRBJ2-7 TRBV2 CASSVETAPSYEQYF TGTGCCAGCAGTGTGGAAACAGCCCCTTCCTACGAGCAGTACTTC
NA TRBD2 TRBJ2-5 TRBV4-2 CASSQAVRLAIETQYF TGTGCCAGCAGCCAAGCGGTCCGACTAGCTATTGAGACCCAGTACTTC
NA NA TRBJ2-7 TRBV30 CAWTSSRLTGPGDEQYF TGTGCCTGGACCTCCTCCAGACTGACAGGGCCGGGGGACGAGCAGTACTTC
NA NA TRBJ1-2 TRBV30 CAWSVRTALHYGYTF TGTGCCTGGAGTGTACGGACAGCCCTACACTATGGCTACACCTTC
NA TRBD1 TRBJ1-1 TRBV30 CAWTGTALMRTEAFF TGTGCCTGGACTGGGACAGCTTTAATGAGGACTGAAGCTTTCTTT
NA TRBD1 TRBJ1-2 TRBV3-1/TRBV3-2 CASRTTTGGDYTYGYTF TGTGCCAGCAGGACCACGACAGGGGGCGACTATACTTATGGCTACACCTTC
NA NA TRBJ2-5 TRBV7-3 CASSLLSQETQYF TGTGCCAGCAGCTTACTCTCCCAAGAGACCCAGTACTTC
NA TRBD1 TRBJ2-1 TRBV18 CASSPPGQSPAEQFF TGTGCCAGCTCACCACCGGGACAGTCACCAGCCGAGCAGTTCTTC
NA NA TRBJ2-2 TRBV27 CASKERQVTGELFF TGTGCCAGCAAAGAGCGGCAGGTCACCGGGGAGCTGTTTTTT
NA NA TRBJ1-6 TRBV9 CASSARGENSPLHF TGTGCCAGCAGCGCGCGTGGAGAGAATTCACCCCTCCACTTT
NA TRBD1 TRBJ1-5 TRBV24-1 CATSGTGNQPQHF TGTGCCACCAGTGGGACAGGGAATCAGCCCCAGCATTTT
few NA TRBJ1-1 TRBV28 CASVVWLGKTEAFF TGTGCCAGCGTAGTTTGGCTGGGAAAGACTGAAGCTTTCTTT
NA TRBD2 TRBJ2-7 TRBV4-1 CASSQGSGGAYEQYF TGCGCCAGCAGCCAAGGAAGCGGGGGGGCCTACGAGCAGTACTTC
NA NA TRBJ2-5 TRBV18 CASSRMTGPQETQYF TGTGCCAGCTCACGCATGACAGGACCCCAAGAGACCCAGTACTTC
NA NA TRBJ2-2 TRBV18 CASSIRGDTGELFF TGTGCCAGCTCAATCAGGGGTGACACCGGGGAGCTGTTTTTT
NA TRBD1 TRBJ1-4 TRBV6-6 CASSFPGTGGEKLFF TGTGCCAGCAGTTTCCCCGGGACAGGGGGCGAAAAACTGTTTTTT
NA TRBD1 TRBJ2-7 TRBV29-1 CSAQQGALDEQYF TGCAGCGCCCAACAGGGGGCTCTCGACGAGCAGTACTTC
NA TRBD2 TRBJ2-5 TRBV3-1/TRBV3-2 CASSQEFLAEEGETQYF TGTGCCAGCAGCCAAGAGTTCCTAGCGGAGGAGGGGGAGACCCAGTACTTC
NA NA TRBJ2-2 TRBV21-1 CASSKGEEASNTGELFF TGTGCCAGCAGCAAGGGGGAGGAAGCCTCGAACACCGGGGAGCTGTTTTTT
NA TRBD1 TRBJ2-6 TRBV10-3 CAIRRTGGRGSSGANVLTF TGTGCCATCAGGAGGACAGGGGGAAGAGGCAGCTCTGGGGCCAACGTCCTGACTTTC
NA NA TRBJ2-2 TRBV7-8 CASSLMTSGELFF TGTGCCAGCAGCTTAATGACAAGCGGGGAGCTGTTTTTT
NA NA TRBJ1-1 TRBV4-3 CASSPRGGGNTEAFF TGCGCCAGCAGCCCAAGAGGGGGAGGGAACACTGAAGCTTTCTTT
NA TRBD1 TRBJ1-1 TRBV12-3/TRBV12-4 CASRGQGYTEAFF TGTGCCAGCAGGGGACAGGGGTATACTGAAGCTTTCTTT
once TRBD1 TRBJ1-6 TRBV6-5 CASSYGTGSYNSPLHF TGTGCCAGCAGTTACGGGACAGGGAGTTATAATTCACCCCTCCACTTT
NA NA TRBJ2-1 TRBV7-3 CASSPLPGNEQFF TGTGCCAGCAGCCCCCTCCCAGGCAATGAGCAGTTCTTC
NA NA TRBJ1-2 TRBV4-1 CASSQERVIGRYGYTF TGCGCCAGCAGCCAAGAAAGAGTCATAGGGCGGTATGGCTACACCTTC
NA NA TRBJ1-1 TRBV11-2 CASSLAFAEAFF TGTGCCAGCAGCTTAGCGTTTGCTGAAGCTTTCTTT
NA TRBD2 TRBJ2-1 TRBV5-4 CASSLAGFSGSSGYNEQFF TGTGCCAGCAGCTTGGCGGGGTTTAGCGGGAGTAGTGGGTACAATGAGCAGTTCTTC
NA NA TRBJ1-2 TRBV3-1/TRBV3-2 CASSQGDGGYGYTF TGTGCCAGCAGCCAAGGGGATGGAGGCTATGGCTACACCTTC
once NA TRBJ2-2 TRBV28 CASTGREHQNTGELFF TGTGCCAGCACCGGCCGGGAACACCAGAACACCGGGGAGCTGTTTTTT
NA NA TRBJ1-1 TRBV9 CASSVGLARNTEAFF TGTGCCAGCAGCGTAGGTCTGGCCCGGAACACTGAAGCTTTCTTT
NA NA TRBJ1-5 TRBV29-1 CSVSRGDTNQPQHF TGCAGCGTCAGTCGGGGGGACACCAATCAGCCCCAGCATTTT
NA NA TRBJ1-5 TRBV27 CASSLVGDERQPQHF TGTGCCAGCAGTTTAGTGGGGGATGAGCGTCAGCCCCAGCATTTT
NA NA TRBJ1-5 TRBV15 CATSRGGKDSNQPQHF TGTGCCACCAGCAGGGGCGGAAAAGATAGCAATCAGCCCCAGCATTTT
NA NA TRBJ2-5 TRBV7-3 CASSSLPGAQETQYF TGTGCCAGCAGCTCCCTGCCGGGAGCCCAAGAGACCCAGTACTTC
NA NA TRBJ1-2 TRBV2 CASSEALGRNYGYTF TGTGCCAGCAGTGAAGCATTGGGCAGGAACTATGGCTACACCTTC
NA NA TRBJ2-1 TRBV4-1 CASSRSWGVFYNEQFF TGCGCCAGCAGCCGAAGTTGGGGCGTGTTCTACAATGAGCAGTTCTTC
NA TRBD1 TRBJ2-5 TRBV19 CASSLGQGKSSGETQYF TGTGCCAGTAGTTTGGGACAGGGAAAAAGTTCAGGAGAGACCCAGTACTTC